This T cell receptor beta chain was sequenced in a study of blood T cells in healthy people across ages. General study results and limits: Naive T cell percentage strongly correlated with TCR beta diversity.

With a J-beta primer mix and a sample-barcoded 5' primer, a second PCR ran roughly 6 to 12 cycles. Via MiXCR, TCRdb re-called the 5' RACE reads, giving one row per CDR3 protein. The sample has 900,000 to 950,000 distinct CDR3 sequences, about 28% seen once. This clonotype was picked up many times. Its antigen is unidentified. The same sample was also used in a study of T cells of mothers and their children.

The TCR originated in a woman aged 40-49 years in good health. Sequencing was carried out using blood.

CDR3 region: CASSPRVSSTDTQYF. The CDR3 nucleotides are TGTGCCAGCAGCCCTCGGGTCAGTAGCACAGATACGCAGTATTTT. The V gene is TRBV9, the J gene TRBJ2-3; D ambiguous. The CDR3 has 15 amino acids. V was shortened by 4 bases and J by 0 bases, with 12 bases between the two germline ends. Germline CDR1 SGDLS, CDR2 YYNGEE.